The 10 T cell receptor beta chains listed next were all sequenced from one sample in a study of blood T cell repertoires in COVID-19. Measured with immunoSEQ multiplex PCR; TCRdb has only the in-frame clones, and not every one. The repertoire includes about 480,000 clones, over 75% of them detected once, and 1.8% sits in the top ten. Sequencing input: PBMCs or T cells enriched from blood (not recorded which). The receptors originated from a woman between 35 and 50 years old who had recovered from COVID-19.

The chain couples TRBV27 to TRBJ2-3, with D possibly matching TRBD2 (5 bases). V lost 3 bases, J lost 4 bases, and 11 bases lay in between. The CDR3 totals 14 residues. Per the germline V gene, CDR1 is MNHEY and CDR2 is SMNVEV (reference sequence). CDR3 nucleotide sequence: TGTGCCAGCAGTTTCGGGATTGGGGCAGATACGCAGTATTTT. This gives the protein CASSFGIGADTQYF.

The chain is built from TRBV7-2 and TRBJ2-7; 8 nucleotides align to TRBD1. Germline V gene lookup returns CDR1 SGHTA and CDR2 FQGNSA. The length of the CDR3 is 16 residues. The V gene end was trimmed by 1 base and the J gene end by 2 bases; junction bases not matched to a gene: 7. The CDR3 DNA reads as TGTGCCAGCAGCTTAGTTCCAGGACAGGGAACCTACGAGCAGTACTTC. It is translated as CASSLVPGQGTYEQYF. The whole variable domain, remainder taken from reference TRBV7-2 and TRBJ2-7, is GAGVSQSPSNKVTEKGKDVELRCDPISGHTALYWYRQSLGQGLEFLIYFQGNSAPDKSGLPSDRFSAERTGGSVSTLTIQRTQQEDSAVYLCASSLVPGQGTYEQYFGPGTRLTVT.

V usage is TRBV27 and J usage is TRBJ2-1, with D possibly matching TRBD2 (6 bases). V lost 2 bases, J lost 5 bases, and 22 bases lay in between. The CDR3 runs to 18 residues. Per germline, CDR1 MNHEY and CDR2 SMNVEV (reference sequence). CDR3 amino acids: CASSLRVALARPHNEQFF. The CDR3 bases are TGTGCCAGCAGTTTAAGAGTCGCTCTAGCGAGACCTCACAATGAGCAGTTCTTC.

This clone showed up just once. V is TRBV25-1 and J is TRBJ2-2; 7 bases map to TRBD2. Germline values: CDR1 MGHDK, CDR2 SYGVNS. J lost 5 bases, V lost 8 bases, and 5 bases had no gene match. CDR3 length: 13 residues. The CDR3 nucleotides read TGTGCCAGCCGGTCGGGGGGAACCGGGGAGCTGTTTTTT. Protein product: CASRSGGTGELFF.

The J gene is TRBJ2-7, the V gene TRBV4-2; 8 bases line up with TRBD2. Per germline, CDR1 LGHNA and CDR2 YNFKEQ. The CDR3 contains 16 residues. The V and J ends lost 0 bases and 2 bases, in that order; junction bases with no gene match: 6. This CDR3 reads CASSQDLTSAAYEQYF. The CDR3 DNA is TGTGCCAGCAGCCAAGATCTGACTAGCGCCGCCTACGAGCAGTACTTC.

In this sample, this clone turned up once. V is TRBV11-3 and J is TRBJ2-7; 13 bases match TRBD2. J lost 3 bases, V lost 5 bases, and 13 bases had no gene match. CDR3 length equals 18 residues. CDR1 and CDR2 (germline): SGHNT, YENEEA. In DNA, the CDR3 is TGTGCCAGCAGCCCCCCAAATGGACTAGCGGGAGACCTCTACGAGCAGTACTTC. This translates into CASSPPNGLAGDLYEQYF.

The chain links TRBV19 to TRBJ2-6, with 10 bases fitting TRBD1. The CDR3 is made up of 17 amino acids. Germline loops: CDR1 LNHDA, CDR2 SQIVND (reference sequence). V shed 1 base, J shed 1 base, and the junction held 1 base outside the gene matches. The CDR3 DNA sequence: TGTGCCAGTAGTATAGGGGACAGGGGTTCTGGGGCCAACGTCCTGACTTTC. Its protein is CASSIGDRGSGANVLTF.

The chain combines TRBV7-2 with TRBJ1-4, with unresolved D. CDR3 size: 16 residues. Trimming took off 0 bases at V and 1 base at J, with 9 bases between the two ends. Germline loops: CDR1 SGHTA, CDR2 FQGNSA. The CDR3 DNA reads as TGTGCCAGCAGCTTAGCGTTCCGGGGAACTAATGAAAAACTGTTTTTT. This codes for CASSLAFRGTNEKLFF.

The CDR3 reads CASSPTGQPPGAFF. The CDR3 DNA reads as TGCGCCAGCAGCCCCACGGGACAGCCTCCAGGAGCTTTCTTT. The chain has TRBV5-1 and TRBJ1-1; 7 positions match TRBD1. The germline V gene has CDR1 SGHRS and CDR2 YFSETQ. The CDR3 length is 14 residues. The V gene end was trimmed by 4 bases and the J gene end by 10 bases; junction bases not matched to a gene: 13. Full variable domain (remainder filled in from reference TRBV5-1 and TRBJ1-1): KAGVTQTPRYLIKTRGQQVTLSCSPISGHRSVSWYQQTPGQGLQFLFEYFSETQRNKGNFPGRFSGRQFSNSRSEMNVSTLELGDSALYLCASSPTGQPPGAFFGQGTRLTVV.

The CDR3 bases are TGTGCCAGCAGTCGCCCCACAGGGAACTATGGCTACACCTTC. Protein: CASSRPTGNYGYTF. This chain connects TRBV28 to TRBJ1-2, with D tentatively TRBD1 (6 bases). This CDR3 region has 14 residues. V was clipped by 5 bases and J by 2 bases, with 12 bases between them. CDR1 and CDR2 (germline): MDHEN, SYDVKM.